These T cell receptor beta chains were read from a single sample in a study of PD-1 blockade in classical Hodgkin lymphoma. Sequencing used immunoSEQ multiplex PCR; TCRdb keeps in-frame clones, though not all of them. The repertoire holds some 20,000 clones, 76% seen once, with about 20% in the top ten. The specimen comprised peripheral blood mononuclear cells (PBMCs), sampled before the fourth cycle of nivolumab. The receptors here all came from a human donor with classical Hodgkin lymphoma. CDR3s leave out the opening cysteine and the closing phenylalanine or tryptophan. A D gene is named only where the DNA matches it firmly. Clone size is shown for a subset of rows, as once, few, many or a class of expanded clone.

D gene,V gene,J gene,clone size,CDR3 protein
-,TRBV29-1,TRBJ1-1,-,SVEGQGPVEAF
TRBD1,TRBV7-2,TRBJ1-1,-,ASSNRTGGYTEAF
TRBD1,TRBV28,TRBJ1-2,-,ASSTGVRGYT
TRBD1,TRBV6-6,TRBJ1-1,few,ASSTTGYEAF
-,TRBV25-1,TRBJ1-2,-,ASSWGRQPNGYT
TRBD1,TRBV30,TRBJ2-1,few,ACRTGNSNEQF
-,TRBV9,TRBJ2-2,-,ASSVASTGELF
-,TRBV7-2,TRBJ1-2,few,ASSGGTAGGYT
-,TRBV7-3,TRBJ2-5,-,ASSPSGQVRGETQY
-,TRBV5-4,TRBJ1-6,-,ASSPKGVLGSPLH
TRBD1,TRBV19,TRBJ1-2,-,ASSSLGQATGYT
-,TRBV19,TRBJ2-2,-,ASTGSILTGELF
-,TRBV6-1,TRBJ2-3,-,ASSEVFTDTQY
-,TRBV5-6,TRBJ1-1,-,ASSLTGITEAF
-,TRBV15,TRBJ1-3,-,ATSSPGRDTIY
TRBD2,TRBV28,TRBJ2-7,-,ASSLAGWTYEQY
-,TRBV7-9,TRBJ1-1,-,ASSQREGAEAF